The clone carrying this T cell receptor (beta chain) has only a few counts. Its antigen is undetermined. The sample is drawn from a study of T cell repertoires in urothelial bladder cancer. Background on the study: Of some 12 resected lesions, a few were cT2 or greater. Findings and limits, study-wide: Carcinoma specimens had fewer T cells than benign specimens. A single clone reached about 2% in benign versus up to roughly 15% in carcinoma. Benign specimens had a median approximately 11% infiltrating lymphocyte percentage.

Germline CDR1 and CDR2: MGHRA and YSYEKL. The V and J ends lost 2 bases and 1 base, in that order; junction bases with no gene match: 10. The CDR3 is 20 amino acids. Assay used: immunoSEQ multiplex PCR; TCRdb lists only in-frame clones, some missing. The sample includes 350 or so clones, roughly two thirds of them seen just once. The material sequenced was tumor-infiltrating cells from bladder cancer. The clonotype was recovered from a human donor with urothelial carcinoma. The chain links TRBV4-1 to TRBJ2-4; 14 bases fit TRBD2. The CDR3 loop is CASSQLTSGGALPAKNIQYF. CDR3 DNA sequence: TGCGCCAGCAGCCAACTGACTAGCGGGGGGGCCCTCCCCGCCAAAAACATTCAGTACTTC.